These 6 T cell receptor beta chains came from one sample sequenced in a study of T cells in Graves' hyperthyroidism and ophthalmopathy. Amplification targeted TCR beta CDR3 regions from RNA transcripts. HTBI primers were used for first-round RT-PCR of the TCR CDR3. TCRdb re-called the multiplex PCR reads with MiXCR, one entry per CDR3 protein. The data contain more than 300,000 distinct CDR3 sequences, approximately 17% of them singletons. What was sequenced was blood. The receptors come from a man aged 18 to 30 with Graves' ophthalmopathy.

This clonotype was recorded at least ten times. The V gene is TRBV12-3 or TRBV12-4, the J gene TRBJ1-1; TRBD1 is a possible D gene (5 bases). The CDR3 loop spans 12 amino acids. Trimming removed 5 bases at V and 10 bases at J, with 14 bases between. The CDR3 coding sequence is TGTGCCAGCAGTAAGGGTTTCGGGGGAGCTTTCTTT. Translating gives CASSKGFGGAFF.

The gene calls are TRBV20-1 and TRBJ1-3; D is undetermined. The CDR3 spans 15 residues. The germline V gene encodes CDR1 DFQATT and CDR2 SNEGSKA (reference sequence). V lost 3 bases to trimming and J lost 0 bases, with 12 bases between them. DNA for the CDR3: TGCAGTGCTAGTCCCGGGCCGCTCTCTGGAAACACCATATATTTT. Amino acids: CSASPGPLSGNTIYF.

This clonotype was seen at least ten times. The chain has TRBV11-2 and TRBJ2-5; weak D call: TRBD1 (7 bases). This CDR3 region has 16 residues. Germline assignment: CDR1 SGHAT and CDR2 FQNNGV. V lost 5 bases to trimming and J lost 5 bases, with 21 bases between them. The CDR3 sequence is CASSPTGWAGGETQYF. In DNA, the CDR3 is TGTGCCAGCAGCCCAACAGGGTGGGCAGGGGGGGAGACCCAGTACTTC.

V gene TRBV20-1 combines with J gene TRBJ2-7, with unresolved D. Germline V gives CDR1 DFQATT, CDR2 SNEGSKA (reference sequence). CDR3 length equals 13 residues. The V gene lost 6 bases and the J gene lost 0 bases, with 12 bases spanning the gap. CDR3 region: CSATSRSSYEQYF. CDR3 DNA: TGCAGTGCAACGAGCAGGAGCTCCTACGAGCAGTACTTC.

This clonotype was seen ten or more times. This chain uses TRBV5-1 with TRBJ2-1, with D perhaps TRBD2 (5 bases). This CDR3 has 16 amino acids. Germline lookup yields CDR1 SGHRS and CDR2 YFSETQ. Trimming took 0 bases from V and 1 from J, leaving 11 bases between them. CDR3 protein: CASSLVAGESYNEQFF. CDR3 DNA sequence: TGCGCCAGCAGCTTGGTGGCGGGTGAGTCCTACAATGAGCAGTTCTTC.

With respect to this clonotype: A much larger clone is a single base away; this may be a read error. The CDR3 loop reads CASCPQGNGNQPQHF. The CDR3 DNA reads as TGTGCCAGCTGCCCGCAAGGAAACGGAAATCAGCCCCAGCATTTT. The rearrangement links TRBV6-2 or TRBV6-3 to TRBJ1-5; unclear D gene. The CDR3 loop spans 15 amino acids. The ends were cut back, 8 bases at V and 4 bases at J, with 18 bases in the middle. Germline assignment: CDR1 MNHEY and CDR2 SVGEGT.